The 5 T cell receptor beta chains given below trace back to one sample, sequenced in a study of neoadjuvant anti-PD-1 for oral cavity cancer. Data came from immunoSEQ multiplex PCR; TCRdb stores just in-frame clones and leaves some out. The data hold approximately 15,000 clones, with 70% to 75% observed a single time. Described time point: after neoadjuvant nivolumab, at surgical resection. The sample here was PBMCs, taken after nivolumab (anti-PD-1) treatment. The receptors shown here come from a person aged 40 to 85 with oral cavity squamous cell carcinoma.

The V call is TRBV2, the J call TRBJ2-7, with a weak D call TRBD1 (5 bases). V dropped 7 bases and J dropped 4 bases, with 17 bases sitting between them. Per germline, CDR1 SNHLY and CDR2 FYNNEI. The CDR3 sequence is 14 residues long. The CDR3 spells CASKGGFQGYEQYF. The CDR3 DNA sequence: TGTGCCAGCAAAGGTGGGTTTCAGGGATACGAGCAGTACTTC.

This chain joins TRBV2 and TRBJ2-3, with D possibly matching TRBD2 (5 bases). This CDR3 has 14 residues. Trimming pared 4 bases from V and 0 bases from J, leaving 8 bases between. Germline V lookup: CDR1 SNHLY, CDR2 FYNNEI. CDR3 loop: CASSGRTSTDTQYF. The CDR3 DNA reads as TGTGCCAGCAGTGGTAGGACTAGCACAGATACGCAGTATTTT.

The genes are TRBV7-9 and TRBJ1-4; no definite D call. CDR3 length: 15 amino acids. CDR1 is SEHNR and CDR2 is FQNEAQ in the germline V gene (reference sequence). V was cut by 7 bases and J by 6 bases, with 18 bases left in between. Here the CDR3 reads CASTSRRELHEKLFF. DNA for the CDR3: TGTGCCAGCACCTCAAGGAGGGAACTGCATGAAAAACTGTTTTTT.

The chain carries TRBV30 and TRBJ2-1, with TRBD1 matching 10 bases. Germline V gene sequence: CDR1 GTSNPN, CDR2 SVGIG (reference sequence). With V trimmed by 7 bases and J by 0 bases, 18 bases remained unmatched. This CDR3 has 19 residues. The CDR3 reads CALVPRRTGGFSSYNEQFF. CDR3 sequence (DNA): TGTGCCTTGGTCCCCCGCCGGACAGGGGGATTCAGCTCCTACAATGAGCAGTTCTTC. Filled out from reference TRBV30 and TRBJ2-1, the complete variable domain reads SQTIHQWPATLVQPVGSPLSLECTVEGTSNPNLYWYRQAAGRGLQLLFYSVGIGQISSEVPQNLSASRPQDRQFILSSKKLLLSDSGFYLCALVPRRTGGFSSYNEQFFGPGTRLTVL.

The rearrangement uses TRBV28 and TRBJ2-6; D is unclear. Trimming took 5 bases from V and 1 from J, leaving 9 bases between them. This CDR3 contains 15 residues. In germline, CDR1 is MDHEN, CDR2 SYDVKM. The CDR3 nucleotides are TGTGCCAGCAGTGCCATGAGATCTGGGGCCAACGTCCTGACTTTC. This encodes CASSAMRSGANVLTF.